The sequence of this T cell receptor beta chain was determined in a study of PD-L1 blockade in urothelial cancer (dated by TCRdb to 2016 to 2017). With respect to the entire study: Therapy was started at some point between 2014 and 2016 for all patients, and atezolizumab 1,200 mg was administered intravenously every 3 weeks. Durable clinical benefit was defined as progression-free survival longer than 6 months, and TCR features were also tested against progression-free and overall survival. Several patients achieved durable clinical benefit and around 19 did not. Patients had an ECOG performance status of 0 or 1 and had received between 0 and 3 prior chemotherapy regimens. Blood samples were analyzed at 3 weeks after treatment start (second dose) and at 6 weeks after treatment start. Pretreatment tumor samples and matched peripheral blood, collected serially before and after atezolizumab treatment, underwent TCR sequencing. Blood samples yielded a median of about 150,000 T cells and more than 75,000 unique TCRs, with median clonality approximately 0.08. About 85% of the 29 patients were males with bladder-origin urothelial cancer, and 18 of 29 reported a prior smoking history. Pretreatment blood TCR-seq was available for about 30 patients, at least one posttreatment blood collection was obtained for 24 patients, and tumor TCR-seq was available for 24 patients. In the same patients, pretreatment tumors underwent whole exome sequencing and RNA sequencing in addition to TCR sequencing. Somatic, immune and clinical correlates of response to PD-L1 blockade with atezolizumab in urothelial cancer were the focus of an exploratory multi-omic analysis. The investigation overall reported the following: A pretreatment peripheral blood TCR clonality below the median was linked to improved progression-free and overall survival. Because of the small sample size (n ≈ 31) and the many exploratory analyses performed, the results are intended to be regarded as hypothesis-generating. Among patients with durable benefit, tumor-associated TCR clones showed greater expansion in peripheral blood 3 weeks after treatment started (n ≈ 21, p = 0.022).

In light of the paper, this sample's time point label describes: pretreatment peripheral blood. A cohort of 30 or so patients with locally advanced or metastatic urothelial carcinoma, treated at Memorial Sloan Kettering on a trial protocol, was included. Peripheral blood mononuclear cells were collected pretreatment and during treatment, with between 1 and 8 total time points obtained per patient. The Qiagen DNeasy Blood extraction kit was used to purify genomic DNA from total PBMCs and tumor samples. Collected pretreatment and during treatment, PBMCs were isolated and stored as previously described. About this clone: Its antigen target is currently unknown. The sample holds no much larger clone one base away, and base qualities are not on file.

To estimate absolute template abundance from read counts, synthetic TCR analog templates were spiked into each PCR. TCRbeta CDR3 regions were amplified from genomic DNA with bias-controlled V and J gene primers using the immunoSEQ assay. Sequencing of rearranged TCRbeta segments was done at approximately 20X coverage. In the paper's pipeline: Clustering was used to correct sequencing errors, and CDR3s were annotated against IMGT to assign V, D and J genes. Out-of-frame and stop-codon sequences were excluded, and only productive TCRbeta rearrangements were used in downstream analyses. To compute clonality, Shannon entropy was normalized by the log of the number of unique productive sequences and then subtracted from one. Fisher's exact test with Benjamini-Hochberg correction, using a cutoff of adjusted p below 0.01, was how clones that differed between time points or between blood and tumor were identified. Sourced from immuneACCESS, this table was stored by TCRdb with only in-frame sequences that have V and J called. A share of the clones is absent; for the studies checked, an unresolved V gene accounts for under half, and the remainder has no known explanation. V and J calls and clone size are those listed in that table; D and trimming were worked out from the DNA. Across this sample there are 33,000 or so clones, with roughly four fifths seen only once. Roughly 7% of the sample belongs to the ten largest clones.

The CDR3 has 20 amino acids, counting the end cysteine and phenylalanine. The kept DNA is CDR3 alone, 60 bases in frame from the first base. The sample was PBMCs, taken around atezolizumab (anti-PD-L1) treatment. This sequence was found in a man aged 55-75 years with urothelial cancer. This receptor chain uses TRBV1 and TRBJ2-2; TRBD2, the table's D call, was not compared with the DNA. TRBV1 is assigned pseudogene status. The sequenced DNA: TGCACCAGCAGCCAAAAGGATCTCGGACTAGCGGGGGAGAACACCGGGGAGCTGTTTTTT. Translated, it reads CTSSQKDLGLAGENTGELFF.